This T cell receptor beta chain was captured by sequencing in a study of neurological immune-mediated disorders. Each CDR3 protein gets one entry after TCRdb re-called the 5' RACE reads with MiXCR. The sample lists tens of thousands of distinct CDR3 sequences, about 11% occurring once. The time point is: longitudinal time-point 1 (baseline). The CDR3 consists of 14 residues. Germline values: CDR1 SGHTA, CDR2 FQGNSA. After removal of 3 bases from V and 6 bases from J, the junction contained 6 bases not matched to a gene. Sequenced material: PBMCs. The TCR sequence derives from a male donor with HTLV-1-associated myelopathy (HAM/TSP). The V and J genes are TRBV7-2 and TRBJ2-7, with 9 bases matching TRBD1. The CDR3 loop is CASSFLQGAFEQYF. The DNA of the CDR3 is TGTGCCAGCAGCTTTCTACAGGGGGCATTCGAGCAGTACTTC.